This section outlines one TCR beta chain sequence together with its context. Its antigen is undetermined. This entry belongs to a study of identical twins. The germline V gene has CDR1 SNHLY and CDR2 FYNNEI. V lost 7 bases, J lost 6 bases, and 8 bases lay in between. This CDR3 has 11 amino acids. Using its own MiXCR run on the 5' RACE reads, TCRdb lists one record per CDR3 protein. The sample records 350,000 to 600,000 distinct CDR3 sequences, about 14% being singletons. General study results and limits: Twin-shared out-of-frame alpha sequences were enriched for low generation probability.

These data were also filed under a second study, of yellow fever vaccine responses in identical twins.

Sequencing was carried out using CD4+ T cells sorted from blood. The receptor's source is a young woman in good health. J is TRBJ2-3 and V is TRBV2; a weak D match, TRBD2 (5 bases). The CDR3 DNA reads as TGTGCCAGCAACGGGGAGGATACGCAGTATTTT. As protein: CASNGEDTQYF.